This TCR beta chain is from a study of cytomegalovirus exposure and HLA in healthy donors. Overall study results and limits: Analysis performed later showed TCR beta chains linked to HLA being more clonally expanded than equally common others. In a later analysis, more than 15,000 TCR beta sequences were associated with HLA alleles at 0.05 false discovery rate.

Concerning this clone: The antigen is unknown.

The PCR ran on 60 Vbeta and 13 Jbeta primers. Assay used: immunoSEQ multiplex PCR; TCRdb lists only in-frame clones, some missing. Here the sample spans about 120,000 clones, 70% to 85% being singletons. All donors participated as healthy donors of bone marrow. CDR1 and CDR2 (germline): SGHAT, FQNNGV. The V gene end was trimmed by 5 bases and the J gene end by 0 bases; junction bases not matched to a gene: 4. The CDR3 covers 15 residues. This TCR was sampled from a woman between 50 and 59 years old in good health and CMV-seronegative. The chain recombines TRBV11-2 with TRBJ2-1; 7 nucleotides agree with TRBD2. The sample comprised PBMCs. In nucleotides, the CDR3 is TGTGCCAGCAGCACTAGCGAAAGCTCCTACAATGAGCAGTTCTTC. The encoded protein is CASSTSESSYNEQFF.